One sample yielded the 2 T cell receptor beta chains listed below, sequenced in a study of blood T cell repertoires in COVID-19. Here immunoSEQ multiplex PCR was the method, and the copy in TCRdb shows in-frame clones only, minus some. Among fewer than 10,000 clones, under 90% were seen once, and the ten largest hold roughly 32%. Material: peripheral blood. These receptor sequences come from a human donor in a cohort sampled during active COVID-19.

The chain recombines TRBV3-1 (or the pseudogene TRBV3-2) with TRBJ2-7, with a possible D match to TRBD2 (6 bases). The CDR3 loop spans 16 amino acids. The V gene's germline CDR1 is LGHDT and CDR2 YNNKEL (reference sequence). V shed 7 bases and J shed 3 bases, with 22 bases lying between them. CDR3 sequence: CASTYLKGLLSYEQYF. In DNA form, the CDR3 reads TGTGCCAGCACCTACTTAAAGGGACTCCTAAGCTACGAGCAGTACTTC.

In its sample, this clone was seen a few times. The rearrangement links TRBV11-3 to TRBJ2-3, with D possibly matching TRBD2 (6 bases). The CDR3 sequence is 16 residues long. Trimming cost V 1 base and J 3 bases, with 14 bases left between them. Germline CDR1 and CDR2: SGHNT and YENEEA. CDR3 bases: TGTGCCAGCAGCTTAGGGATCGGAGGGACGACAGATACGCAGTATTTT. Translated: CASSLGIGGTTDTQYF.